This T cell receptor beta chain was identified in a study of CD8+CD57+ T cells in acquired aplastic anemia. Study-wide context: Sorted CD4+ and CD8+ cells gave an average of about 3 ug of DNA.

Patients who underwent sequencing had shown CD8+CD57+ cell expansion by flow cytometry. In its sample, this clonotype was seen many times. Genomic DNA templated the TCR beta VDJ and CDR3 profiling. MiXCR, run by TCRdb on the reads, gives a single entry per CDR3 protein. The sample carries around 120,000 distinct CDR3 sequences, nearly 40% recorded once. CDR1 and CDR2 from the germline V gene are GTSNPN and SVGIG (reference sequence). Trimming shortened V by 7 bases and J by 0 bases, and 6 bases separated the two germline ends. The CDR3 is 11 residues long. J is TRBJ1-1 and V is TRBV30; D ambiguous. Material for sequencing was sorted CD4+, CD8+, or CD8+CD57+ T cells (not recorded which) from PBMCs. This TCR came from a human donor with aplastic anemia. CDR3 coding DNA: TGTGCCTACGCCGTGAACACTGAAGCTTTCTTT. It is translated as CAYAVNTEAFF.